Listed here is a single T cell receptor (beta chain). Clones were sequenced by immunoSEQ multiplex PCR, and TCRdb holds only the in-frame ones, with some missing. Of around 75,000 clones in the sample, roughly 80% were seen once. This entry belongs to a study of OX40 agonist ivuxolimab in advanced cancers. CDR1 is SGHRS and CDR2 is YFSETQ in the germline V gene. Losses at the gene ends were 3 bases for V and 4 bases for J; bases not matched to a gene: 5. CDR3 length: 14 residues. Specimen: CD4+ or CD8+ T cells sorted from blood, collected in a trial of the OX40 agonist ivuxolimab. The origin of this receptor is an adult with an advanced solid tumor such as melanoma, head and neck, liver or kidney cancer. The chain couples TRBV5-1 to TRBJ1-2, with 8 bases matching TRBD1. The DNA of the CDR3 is TGCGCCAGCAGCTCCGCAGGGGGCAGCTATGGCTACACCTTC. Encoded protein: CASSSAGGSYGYTF.